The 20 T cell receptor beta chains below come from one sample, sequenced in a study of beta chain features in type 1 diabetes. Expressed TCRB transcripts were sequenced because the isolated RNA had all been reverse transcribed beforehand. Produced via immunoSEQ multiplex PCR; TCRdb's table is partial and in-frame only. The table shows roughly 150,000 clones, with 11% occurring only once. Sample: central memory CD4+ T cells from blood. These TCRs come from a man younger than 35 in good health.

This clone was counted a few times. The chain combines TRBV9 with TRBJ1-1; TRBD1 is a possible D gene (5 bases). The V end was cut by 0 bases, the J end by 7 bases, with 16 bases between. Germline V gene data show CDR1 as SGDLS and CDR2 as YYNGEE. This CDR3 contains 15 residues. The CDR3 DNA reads TGTGCCAGCAGCGTAGAGGCAGGGAGATCGGGTGAAGCTTTCTTT. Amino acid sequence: CASSVEAGRSGEAFF.

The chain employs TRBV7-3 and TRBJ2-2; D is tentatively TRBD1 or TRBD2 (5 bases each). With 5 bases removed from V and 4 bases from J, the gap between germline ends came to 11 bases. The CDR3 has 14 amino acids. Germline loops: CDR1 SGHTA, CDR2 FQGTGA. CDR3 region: CASSPGTPTGELFF. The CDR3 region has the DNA TGTGCCAGCAGCCCCGGGACCCCCACCGGGGAGCTGTTTTTT.

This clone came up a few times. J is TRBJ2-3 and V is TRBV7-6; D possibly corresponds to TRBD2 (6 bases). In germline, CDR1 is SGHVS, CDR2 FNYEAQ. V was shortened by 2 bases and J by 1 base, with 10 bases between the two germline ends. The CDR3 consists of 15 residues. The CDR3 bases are TGTGCCAGCAGCTTATCTAGCGTCGGCACAGATACGCAGTATTTT. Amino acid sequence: CASSLSSVGTDTQYF.

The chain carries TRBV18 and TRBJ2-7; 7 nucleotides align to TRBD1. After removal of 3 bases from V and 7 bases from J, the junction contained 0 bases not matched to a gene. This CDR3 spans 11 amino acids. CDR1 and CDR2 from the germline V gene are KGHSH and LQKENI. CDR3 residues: CASSPDREQYF. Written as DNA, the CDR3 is TGTGCCAGCTCACCGGACAGGGAGCAGTACTTC. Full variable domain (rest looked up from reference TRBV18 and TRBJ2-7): NAGVMQNPRHLVRRRGQEARLRCSPMKGHSHVYWYRQLPEEGLKFMVYLQKENIIDESGMPKERFSAEFPKEGPSILRIQQVVRGDSAAYFCASSPDREQYFGPGTRLTVT.

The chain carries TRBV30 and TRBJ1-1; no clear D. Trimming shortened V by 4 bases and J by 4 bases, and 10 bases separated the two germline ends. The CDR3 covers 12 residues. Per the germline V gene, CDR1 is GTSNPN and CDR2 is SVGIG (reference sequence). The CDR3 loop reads CAWIREGTEAFF. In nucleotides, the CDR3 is TGTGCCTGGATAAGGGAGGGCACTGAAGCTTTCTTT.

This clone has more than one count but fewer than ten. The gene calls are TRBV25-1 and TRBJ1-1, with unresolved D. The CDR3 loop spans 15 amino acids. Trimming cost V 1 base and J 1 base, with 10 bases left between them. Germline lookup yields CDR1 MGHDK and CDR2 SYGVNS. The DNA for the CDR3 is TGTGCCAGCAGTGAATCGGGGTTGGGGAACACTGAAGCTTTCTTT. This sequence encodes CASSESGLGNTEAFF. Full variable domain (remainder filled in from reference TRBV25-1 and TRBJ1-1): EADIYQTPRYLVIGTGKKITLECSQTMGHDKMYWYQQDPGMELHLIHYSYGVNSTEKGDLSSESTVSRIRTEHFPLTLESARPSHTSQYLCASSESGLGNTEAFFGQGTRLTVV.

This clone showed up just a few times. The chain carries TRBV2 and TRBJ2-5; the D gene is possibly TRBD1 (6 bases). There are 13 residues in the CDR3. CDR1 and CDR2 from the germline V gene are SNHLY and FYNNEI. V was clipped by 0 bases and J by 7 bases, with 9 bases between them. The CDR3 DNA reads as TGTGCCAGCAGTGAAGCGGGGGCGGGGACCCAGTACTTC. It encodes CASSEAGAGTQYF.

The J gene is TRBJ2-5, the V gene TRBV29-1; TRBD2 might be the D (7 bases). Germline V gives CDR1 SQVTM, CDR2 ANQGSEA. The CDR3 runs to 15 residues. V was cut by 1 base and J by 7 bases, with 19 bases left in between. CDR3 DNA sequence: TGCAGCGTTGAAGCGAACGCGGGGGCCGAGGGGACCCAGTACTTC. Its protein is CSVEANAGAEGTQYF.

The CDR3 protein is CASSPAAGGTYEQYF. CDR3 bases: TGTGCCAGCAGCCCAGCGGCGGGAGGGACCTACGAGCAGTACTTC. The chain employs TRBV7-2 and TRBJ2-5; 9 bases are a match to TRBD2. The J call may be incorrect, as the DNA end agrees better with TRBJ2-7. The germline gives CDR1 SGHTA, CDR2 FQGNSA. The CDR3 spans 15 residues.

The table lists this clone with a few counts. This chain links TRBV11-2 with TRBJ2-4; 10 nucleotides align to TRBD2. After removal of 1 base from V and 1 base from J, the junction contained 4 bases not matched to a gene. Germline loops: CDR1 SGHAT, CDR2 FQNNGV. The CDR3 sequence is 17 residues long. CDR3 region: CASSLGLAGAAKNIQYF. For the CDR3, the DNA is TGTGCCAGCAGCTTAGGACTAGCGGGTGCCGCCAAAAACATTCAGTACTTC.

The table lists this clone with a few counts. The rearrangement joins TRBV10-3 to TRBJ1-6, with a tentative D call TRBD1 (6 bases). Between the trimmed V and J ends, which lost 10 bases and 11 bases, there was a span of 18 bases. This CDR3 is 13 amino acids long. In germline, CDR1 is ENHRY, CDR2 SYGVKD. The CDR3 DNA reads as TGTGCCACTCAAGGCCCAGGGGATCCACCCCTCCACTTT. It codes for CATQGPGDPPLHF.

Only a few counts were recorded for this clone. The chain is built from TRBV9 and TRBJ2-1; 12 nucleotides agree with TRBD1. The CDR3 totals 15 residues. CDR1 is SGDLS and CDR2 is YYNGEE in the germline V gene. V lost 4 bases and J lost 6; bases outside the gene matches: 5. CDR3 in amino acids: CASSKGQGASNEQFF. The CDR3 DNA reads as TGTGCCAGCAGCAAGGGACAGGGGGCAAGCAATGAGCAGTTCTTC.

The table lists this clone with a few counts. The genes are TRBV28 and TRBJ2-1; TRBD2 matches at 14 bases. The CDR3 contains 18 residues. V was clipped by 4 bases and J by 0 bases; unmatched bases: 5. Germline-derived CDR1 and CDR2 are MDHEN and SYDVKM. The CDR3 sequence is CASSSPGLAGGSYNEQFF. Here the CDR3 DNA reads TGTGCCAGCAGTTCCCCCGGACTAGCGGGAGGCTCCTACAATGAGCAGTTCTTC.

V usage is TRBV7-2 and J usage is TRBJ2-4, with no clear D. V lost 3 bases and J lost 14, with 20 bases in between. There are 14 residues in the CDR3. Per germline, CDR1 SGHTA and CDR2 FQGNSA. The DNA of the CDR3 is TGTGCCAGCAGCTTGGCGGAGACGGAACGTAGAAAGTACTTC. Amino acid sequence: CASSLAETERRKYF.

DNA for the CDR3: TGCAGCGTTCGGGACTACGAGCAGTACTTC. It translates to CSVRDYEQYF. The chain combines TRBV29-1 with TRBJ2-7; possibly TRBD2 for D (5 bases). V lost 5 bases, J lost 3 bases, and 5 bases lay in between. The germline CDR1 and CDR2 sequences are SQVTM and ANQGSEA. The CDR3 is made up of 10 amino acids.

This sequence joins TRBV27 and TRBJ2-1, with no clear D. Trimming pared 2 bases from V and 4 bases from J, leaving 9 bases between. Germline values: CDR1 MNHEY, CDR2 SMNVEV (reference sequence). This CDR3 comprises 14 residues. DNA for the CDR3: TGTGCCAGCAGTTTACTAAACAGTTACAATGAGCAGTTCTTC. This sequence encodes CASSLLNSYNEQFF.

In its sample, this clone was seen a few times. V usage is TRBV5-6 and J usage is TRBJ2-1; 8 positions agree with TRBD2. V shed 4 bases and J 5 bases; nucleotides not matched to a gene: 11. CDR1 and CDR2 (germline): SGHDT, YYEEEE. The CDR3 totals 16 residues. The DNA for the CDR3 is TGTGCCAGCAGCCTCCTGGTAGCGGGGATGCACAATGAGCAGTTCTTC. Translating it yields CASSLLVAGMHNEQFF.

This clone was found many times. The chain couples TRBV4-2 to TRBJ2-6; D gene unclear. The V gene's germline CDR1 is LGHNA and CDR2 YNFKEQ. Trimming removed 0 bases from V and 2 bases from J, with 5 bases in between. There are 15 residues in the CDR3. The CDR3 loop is CASSQDLAGANVLTF. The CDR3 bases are TGTGCCAGCAGCCAAGATTTGGCTGGGGCCAACGTCCTGACTTTC.

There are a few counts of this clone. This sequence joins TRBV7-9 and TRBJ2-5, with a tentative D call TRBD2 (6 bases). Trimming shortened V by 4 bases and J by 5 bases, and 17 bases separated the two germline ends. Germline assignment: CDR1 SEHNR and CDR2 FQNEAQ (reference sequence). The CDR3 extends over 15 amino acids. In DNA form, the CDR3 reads TGTGCCAGCAGCTCCGGACTACAAGTAGGGGAGACCCAGTACTTC. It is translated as CASSSGLQVGETQYF.

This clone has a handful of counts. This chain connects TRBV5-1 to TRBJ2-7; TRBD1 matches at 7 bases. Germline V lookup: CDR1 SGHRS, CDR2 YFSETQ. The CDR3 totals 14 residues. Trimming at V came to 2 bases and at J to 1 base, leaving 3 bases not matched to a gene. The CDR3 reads CASSFKDRSYEQYF. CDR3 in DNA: TGCGCCAGCAGCTTTAAGGACAGGTCCTACGAGCAGTACTTC.